The text below deals with one T cell receptor (beta chain). Authors' data handling: Scientists estimated how many nucleated cells there were by amplifying reference gene primers. Measured with immunoSEQ multiplex PCR; TCRdb has only the in-frame clones, and not every one. V and J calls and clone size are given by that table; D and trimming were obtained from the DNA. The repertoire holds fewer than 400,000 clones, with 75% to 90% as singletons. This sample was taken from a study of blood T cell repertoires in COVID-19. The participants were between roughly 18 and 100 years old and came from 24 US areas. Germline CDR1 is DFQATT and CDR2 is SNEGSKA (reference sequence). CDR3 length equals 11 residues. V gave up 4 bases and J gave up 7 bases, with 10 bases separating them.

Sequencing used PBMCs or T cells enriched from blood (not recorded which). This chain links TRBV20-1 with TRBJ2-5; D perhaps matches TRBD1 (6 bases). This TCR came from a man younger than 40 who had recovered from COVID-19. The CDR3 DNA reads TGCAGTGCTAACCCCAGGGGGACCCAGTACTTC. Residues: CSANPRGTQYF.